A single sample is the source of the 3 T cell receptor beta chains below, sequenced in a study of T-cell reconstitution after alpha-beta-depleted transplantation in children. Unique molecular identifiers were built into the TCRbeta library. TCRdb re-called the PCR reads with MiXCR, one entry per CDR3 protein. The sample includes fewer than 350,000 distinct CDR3 sequences, 10% seen only once; the top ten take approximately 7%. Sequencing was performed on PBMCs, taken before TCRalphabeta/CD19-depleted stem cell transplant. The receptors originated from a boy under three years old with acute myeloid leukemia, due to receive a stem cell transplant.

This clonotype was detected ten times or more. V gene TRBV12-3 or TRBV12-4 combines with J gene TRBJ2-1; 7 nucleotides line up with TRBD2. V lost 3 bases to trimming and J lost 4 bases; unmatched junction nucleotides: 3. The CDR3 runs 14 residues. This chain's CDR3 is CASSLGGVYNEQFF. The CDR3 DNA sequence: TGTGCCAGCAGTTTGGGGGGGGTTTACAATGAGCAGTTCTTC.

In its sample, this clonotype was seen many times. This chain joins TRBV28 and TRBJ1-4, with 9 bases fitting TRBD1. J was trimmed by 14 bases and V by 6 bases; bases with no gene match: 10. This CDR3 region has 13 residues. Germline CDR1 is MDHEN and CDR2 is SYDVKM. The DNA for the CDR3 is TGTGCCAGCAGGGACAGGGGAGGTGGAAAGCTGTTTTTT. Amino acid sequence: CASRDRGGGKLFF. Variable domain in full (rest from reference TRBV28 and TRBJ1-4): DVKVTQSSRYLVKRTGEKVFLECVQDMDHENMFWYRQDPGLGLRLIYFSYDVKMKEKGDIPEGYSVSREKKERFSLILESASTNQTSMYLCASRDRGGGKLFFGSGTQLSVL.

V is TRBV2 and J is TRBJ2-2; D is possibly TRBD1 (6 bases). Germline loops: CDR1 SNHLY, CDR2 FYNNEI. Trimming took off 6 bases at V and 0 bases at J, with 20 bases between the two ends. This CDR3 has 18 amino acids. CDR3: CASRSGWGRGSNTGELFF. CDR3 coding DNA: TGTGCCAGCAGGAGCGGATGGGGCAGGGGCTCGAACACCGGGGAGCTGTTTTTT.